What follows describes a single T cell receptor (beta chain). This entry is derived from a study of T cell changes during pregnancy in multiple sclerosis. V was clipped by 4 bases and J by 10 bases; unmatched bases: 6. CDR1 is SEHNR, CDR2 FQNEAQ, per germline (reference sequence). This CDR3 is 13 amino acids long. Sequenced by immunoSEQ multiplex PCR; TCRdb stores in-frame clones only, minus some. The sample carries some 110,000 clones, more than 85% recorded once. The sequence was collected from a female donor with multiple sclerosis, enrolled in a pregnancy study. Sequences were derived from peripheral blood, sampled in the third trimester of pregnancy. V is TRBV7-9 and J is TRBJ2-1, with 8 bases matching TRBD2. The CDR3 sequence is CASSSGTRDEQFF. The CDR3 nucleotides are TGTGCCAGCAGCTCCGGGACTAGGGACGAGCAGTTCTTC.